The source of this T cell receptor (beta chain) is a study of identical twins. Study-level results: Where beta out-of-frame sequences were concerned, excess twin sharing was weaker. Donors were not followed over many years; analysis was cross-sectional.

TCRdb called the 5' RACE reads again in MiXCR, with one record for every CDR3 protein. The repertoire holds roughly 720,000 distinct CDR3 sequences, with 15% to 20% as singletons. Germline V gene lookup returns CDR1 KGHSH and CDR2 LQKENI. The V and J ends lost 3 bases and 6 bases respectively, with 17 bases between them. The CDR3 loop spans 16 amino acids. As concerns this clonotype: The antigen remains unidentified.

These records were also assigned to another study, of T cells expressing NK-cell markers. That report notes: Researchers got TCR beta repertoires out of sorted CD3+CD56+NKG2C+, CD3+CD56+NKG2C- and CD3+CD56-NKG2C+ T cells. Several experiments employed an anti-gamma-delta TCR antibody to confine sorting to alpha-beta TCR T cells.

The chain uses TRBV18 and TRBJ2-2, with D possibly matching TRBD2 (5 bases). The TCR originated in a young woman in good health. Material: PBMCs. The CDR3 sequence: CASSPQHSGGAGELFF. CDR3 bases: TGTGCCAGCTCACCCCAACACAGCGGTGGAGCCGGGGAGCTGTTTTTT.